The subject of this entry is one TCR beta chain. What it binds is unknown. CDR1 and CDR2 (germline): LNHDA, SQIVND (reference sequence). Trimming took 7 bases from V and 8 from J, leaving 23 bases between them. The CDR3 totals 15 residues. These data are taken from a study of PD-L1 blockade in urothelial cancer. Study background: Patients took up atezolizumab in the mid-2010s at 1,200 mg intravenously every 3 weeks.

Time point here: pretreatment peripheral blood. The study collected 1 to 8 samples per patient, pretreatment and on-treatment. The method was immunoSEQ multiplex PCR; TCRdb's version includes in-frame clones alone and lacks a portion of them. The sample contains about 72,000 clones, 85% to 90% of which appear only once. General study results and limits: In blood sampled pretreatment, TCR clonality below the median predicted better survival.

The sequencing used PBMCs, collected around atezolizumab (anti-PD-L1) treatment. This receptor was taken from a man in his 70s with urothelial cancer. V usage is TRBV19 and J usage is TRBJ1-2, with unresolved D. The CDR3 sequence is CASTTSPPGMWGYTF. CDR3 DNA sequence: TGTGCCAGTACCACATCACCCCCGGGGATGTGGGGCTACACCTTC. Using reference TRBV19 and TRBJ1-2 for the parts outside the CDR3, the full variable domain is DGGITQSPKYLFRKEGQNVTLSCEQNLNHDAMYWYRQDPGQGLRLIYYSQIVNDFQKGDIAEGYSVSREKKESFPLTVTSAQKNPTAFYLCASTTSPPGMWGYTFGSGTRLTVV.